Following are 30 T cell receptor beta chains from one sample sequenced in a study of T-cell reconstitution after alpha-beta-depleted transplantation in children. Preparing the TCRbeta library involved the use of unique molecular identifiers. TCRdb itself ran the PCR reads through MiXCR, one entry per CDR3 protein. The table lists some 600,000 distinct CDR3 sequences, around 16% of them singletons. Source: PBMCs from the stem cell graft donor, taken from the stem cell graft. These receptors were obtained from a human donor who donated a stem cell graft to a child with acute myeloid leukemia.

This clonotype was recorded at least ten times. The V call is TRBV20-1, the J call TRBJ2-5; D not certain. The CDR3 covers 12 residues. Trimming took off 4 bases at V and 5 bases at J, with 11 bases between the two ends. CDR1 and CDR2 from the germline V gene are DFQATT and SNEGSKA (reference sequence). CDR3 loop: CSAKTEQETQYF. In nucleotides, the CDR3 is TGCAGTGCTAAGACTGAACAGGAGACCCAGTACTTC.

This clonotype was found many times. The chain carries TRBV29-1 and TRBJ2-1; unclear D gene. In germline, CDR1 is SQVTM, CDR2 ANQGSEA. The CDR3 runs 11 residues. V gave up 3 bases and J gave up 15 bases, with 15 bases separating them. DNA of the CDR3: TGCAGCGTTGACGAGGAAGGGTGGCCGTTCTTC. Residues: CSVDEEGWPFF.

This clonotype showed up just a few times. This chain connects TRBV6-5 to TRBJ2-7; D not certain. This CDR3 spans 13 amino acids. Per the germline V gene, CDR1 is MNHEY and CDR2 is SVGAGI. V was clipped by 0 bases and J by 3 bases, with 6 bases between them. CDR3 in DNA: TGTGCCAGCAGTTACTCGCGAGACTACGAGCAGTACTTC. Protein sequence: CASSYSRDYEQYF.

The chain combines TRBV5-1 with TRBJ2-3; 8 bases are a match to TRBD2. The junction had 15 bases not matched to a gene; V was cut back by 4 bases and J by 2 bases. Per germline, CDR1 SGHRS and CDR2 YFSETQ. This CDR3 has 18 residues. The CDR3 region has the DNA TGCGCCAGCAGCCTGGGCGGCAGGCTAGCGGGTACCACAGATACGCAGTATTTT. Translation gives CASSLGGRLAGTTDTQYF.

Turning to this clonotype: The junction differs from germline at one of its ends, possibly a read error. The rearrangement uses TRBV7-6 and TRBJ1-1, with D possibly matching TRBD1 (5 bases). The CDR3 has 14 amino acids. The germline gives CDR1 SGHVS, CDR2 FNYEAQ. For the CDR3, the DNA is TGTGCCAGCAGCTTAGCCAGGGCAGGGACTGAAGCTTACTTT. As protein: CASSLARAGTEAYF.

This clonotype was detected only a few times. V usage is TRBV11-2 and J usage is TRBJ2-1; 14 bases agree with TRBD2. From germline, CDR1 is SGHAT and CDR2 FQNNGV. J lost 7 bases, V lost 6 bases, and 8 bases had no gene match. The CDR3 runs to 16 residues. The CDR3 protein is CASSQTSGGDVNEQFF. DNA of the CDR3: TGTGCCAGCAGTCAGACTAGCGGGGGGGATGTGAATGAGCAGTTCTTC.

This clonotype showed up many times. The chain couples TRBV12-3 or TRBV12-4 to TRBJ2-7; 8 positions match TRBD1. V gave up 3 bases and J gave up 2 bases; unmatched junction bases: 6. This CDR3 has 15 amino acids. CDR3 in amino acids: CASSFGQGATYEQYF. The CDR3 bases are TGTGCCAGCAGTTTCGGGCAGGGGGCTACCTACGAGCAGTACTTC.

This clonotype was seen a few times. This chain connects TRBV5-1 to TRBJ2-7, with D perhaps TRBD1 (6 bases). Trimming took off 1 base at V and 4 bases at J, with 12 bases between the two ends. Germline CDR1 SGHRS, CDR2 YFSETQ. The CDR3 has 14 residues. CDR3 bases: TGCGCCAGCAGCTTGTTTGGACAGTTTTACGAGCAGTACTTC. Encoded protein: CASSLFGQFYEQYF.

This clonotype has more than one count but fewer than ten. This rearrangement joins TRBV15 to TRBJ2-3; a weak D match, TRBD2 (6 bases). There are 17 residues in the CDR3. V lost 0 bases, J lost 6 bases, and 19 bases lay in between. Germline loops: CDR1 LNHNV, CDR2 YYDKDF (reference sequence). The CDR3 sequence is CATSRDVWASVFDTQYF. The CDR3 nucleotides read TGTGCCACCAGCAGAGACGTTTGGGCTAGCGTGTTTGATACGCAGTATTTT.

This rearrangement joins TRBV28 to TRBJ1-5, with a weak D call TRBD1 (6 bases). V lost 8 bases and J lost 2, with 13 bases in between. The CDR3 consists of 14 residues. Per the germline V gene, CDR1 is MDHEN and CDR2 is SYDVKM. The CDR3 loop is CASASRGGNQPQHF. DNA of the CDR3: TGTGCCAGCGCATCCAGGGGTGGCAATCAGCCCCAGCATTTT.

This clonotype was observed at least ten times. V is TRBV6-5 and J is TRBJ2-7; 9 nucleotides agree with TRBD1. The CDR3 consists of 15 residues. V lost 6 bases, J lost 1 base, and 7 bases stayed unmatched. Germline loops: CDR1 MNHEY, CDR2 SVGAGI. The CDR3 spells CASSYQGQGSYEQYF. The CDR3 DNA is TGTGCCAGCAGCTACCAGGGACAGGGATCCTACGAGCAGTACTTC.

In DNA form, the CDR3 reads TGTGCCAGCAGTTACCCATCGTCCCACGAGCAGTACTTC. This codes for CASSYPSSHEQYF. The rearrangement joins TRBV6-2 or TRBV6-3 to TRBJ2-7; D unclear. CDR1 and CDR2 (germline): MNHEY, SVGEGT. CDR3 length equals 13 residues. V was cut by 2 bases and J by 5 bases, with 10 bases left in between.

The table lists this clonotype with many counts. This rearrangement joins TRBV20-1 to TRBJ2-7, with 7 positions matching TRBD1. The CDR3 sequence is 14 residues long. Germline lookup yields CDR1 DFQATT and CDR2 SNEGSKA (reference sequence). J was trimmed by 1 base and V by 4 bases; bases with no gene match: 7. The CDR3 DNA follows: TGCAGTGCTAAGAGGGCAGGGGGATCCTACGAGCAGTACTTC. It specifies CSAKRAGGSYEQYF.

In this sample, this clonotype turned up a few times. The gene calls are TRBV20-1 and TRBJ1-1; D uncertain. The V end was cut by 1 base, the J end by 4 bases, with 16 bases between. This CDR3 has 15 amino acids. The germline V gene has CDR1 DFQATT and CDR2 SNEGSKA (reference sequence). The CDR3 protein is CSARGDKPLRTEAFF. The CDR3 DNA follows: TGCAGTGCTAGAGGCGACAAACCCCTCCGCACTGAAGCTTTCTTT.

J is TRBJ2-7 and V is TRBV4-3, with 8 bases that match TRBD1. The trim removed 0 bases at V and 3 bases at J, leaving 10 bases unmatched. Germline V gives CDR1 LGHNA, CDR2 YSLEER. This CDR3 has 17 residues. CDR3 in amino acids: CASSQESPGQGLYEQYF. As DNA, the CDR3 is TGCGCCAGCAGCCAAGAATCACCCGGACAGGGCCTCTACGAGCAGTACTTC.

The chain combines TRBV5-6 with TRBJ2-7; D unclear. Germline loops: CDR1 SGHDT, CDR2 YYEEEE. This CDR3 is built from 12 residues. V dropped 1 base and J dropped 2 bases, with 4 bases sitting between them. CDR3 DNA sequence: TGTGCCAGCAGCTTGATCGCCTACGAGCAGTACTTC. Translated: CASSLIAYEQYF. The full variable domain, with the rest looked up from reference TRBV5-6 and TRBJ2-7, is DAGVTQSPTHLIKTRGQQVTLRCSPKSGHDTVSWYQQALGQGPQFIFQYYEEEERQRGNFPDRFSGHQFPNYSSELNVNALLLGDSALYLCASSLIAYEQYFGPGTRLTVT.

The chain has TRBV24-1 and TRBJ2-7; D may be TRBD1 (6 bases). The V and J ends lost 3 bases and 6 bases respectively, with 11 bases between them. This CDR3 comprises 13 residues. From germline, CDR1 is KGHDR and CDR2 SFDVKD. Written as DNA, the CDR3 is TGTGCCACCAGTGATAAGGACAGCCCCGAGCAGTACTTC. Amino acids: CATSDKDSPEQYF.

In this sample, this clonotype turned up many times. The CDR3 DNA is TGCAGTGGTACTACTAGCGGGGACACAGATACGCAGTATTTT. As protein: CSGTTSGDTDTQYF. This chain links TRBV20-1 with TRBJ2-3; 10 bases align to TRBD2. The germline CDR1 and CDR2 sequences are DFQATT and SNEGSKA (reference sequence). The junction had 6 bases not matched to a gene; V was cut back by 7 bases and J by 2 bases. The CDR3 runs 14 residues.

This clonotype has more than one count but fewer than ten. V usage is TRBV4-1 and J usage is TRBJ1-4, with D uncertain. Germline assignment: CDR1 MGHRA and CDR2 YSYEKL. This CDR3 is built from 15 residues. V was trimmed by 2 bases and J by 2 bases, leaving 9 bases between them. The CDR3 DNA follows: TGCGCCAGCAGCCAATGGGAGGCGACTAATGAAAAACTGTTTTTT. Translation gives CASSQWEATNEKLFF.

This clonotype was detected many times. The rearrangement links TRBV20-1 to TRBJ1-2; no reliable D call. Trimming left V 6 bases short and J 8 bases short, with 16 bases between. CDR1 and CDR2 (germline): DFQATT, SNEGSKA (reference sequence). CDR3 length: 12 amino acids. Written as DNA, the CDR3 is TGCAGTGCCTTCCGGGAAAATAGGGGCTACACCTTC. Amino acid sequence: CSAFRENRGYTF.

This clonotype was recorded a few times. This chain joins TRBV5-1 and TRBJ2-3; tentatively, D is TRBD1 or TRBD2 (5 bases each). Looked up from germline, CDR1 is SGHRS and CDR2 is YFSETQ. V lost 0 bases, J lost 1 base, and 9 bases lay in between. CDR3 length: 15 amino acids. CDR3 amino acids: CASSLGDGGTDTQYF. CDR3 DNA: TGCGCCAGCAGCTTGGGGGACGGCGGCACAGATACGCAGTATTTT.

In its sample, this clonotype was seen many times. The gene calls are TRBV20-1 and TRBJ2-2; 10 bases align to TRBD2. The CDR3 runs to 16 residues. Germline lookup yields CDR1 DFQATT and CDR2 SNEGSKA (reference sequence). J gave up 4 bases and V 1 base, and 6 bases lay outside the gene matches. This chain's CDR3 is CSARVSGGASTGELFF. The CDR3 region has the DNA TGCAGTGCTAGAGTCAGCGGGGGGGCCAGCACCGGGGAGCTGTTTTTT.

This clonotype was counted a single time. CDR3 coding DNA: TGTGCCAGCAGTACCGACCCGGGGGGAGAGACCCAGTACTTC. Its translation is CASSTDPGGETQYF. V and J are TRBV7-9 and TRBJ2-5; TRBD2 agrees at 7 bases. With 6 bases clipped from V and 4 bases from J, the junction kept 8 bases outside the gene matches. The CDR3 is 14 amino acids. CDR1 is SEHNR and CDR2 is FQNEAQ in the germline V gene (reference sequence).

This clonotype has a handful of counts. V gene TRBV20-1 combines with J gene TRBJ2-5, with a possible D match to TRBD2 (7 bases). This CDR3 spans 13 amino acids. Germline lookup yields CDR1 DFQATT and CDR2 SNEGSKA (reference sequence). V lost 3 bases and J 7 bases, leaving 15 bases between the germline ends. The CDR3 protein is CSARLGGRGTQYF. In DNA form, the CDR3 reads TGCAGTGCTAGGCTGGGGGGGCGCGGGACCCAGTACTTC.

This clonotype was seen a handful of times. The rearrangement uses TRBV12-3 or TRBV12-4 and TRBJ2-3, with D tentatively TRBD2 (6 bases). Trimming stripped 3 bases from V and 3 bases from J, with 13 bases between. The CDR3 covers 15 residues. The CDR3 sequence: CASSFLAVETDTQYF. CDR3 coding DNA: TGTGCCAGCAGTTTTTTAGCGGTGGAGACAGATACGCAGTATTTT.

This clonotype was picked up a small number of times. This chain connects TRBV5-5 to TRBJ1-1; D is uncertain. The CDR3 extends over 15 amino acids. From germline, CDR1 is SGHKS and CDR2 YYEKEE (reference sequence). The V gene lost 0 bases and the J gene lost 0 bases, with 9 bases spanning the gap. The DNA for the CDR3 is TGTGCCAGCAGCTTGGCCCTAGTAATGAACACTGAAGCTTTCTTT. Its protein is CASSLALVMNTEAFF.

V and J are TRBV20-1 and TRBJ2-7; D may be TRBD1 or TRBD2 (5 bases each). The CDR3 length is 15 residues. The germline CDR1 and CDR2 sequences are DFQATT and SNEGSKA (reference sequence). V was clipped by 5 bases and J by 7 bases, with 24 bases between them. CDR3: CSAPGPRRVEKEQYV. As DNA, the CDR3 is TGCAGTGCTCCGGGGCCGCGAAGAGTCGAGAAGGAGCAGTACGTC.

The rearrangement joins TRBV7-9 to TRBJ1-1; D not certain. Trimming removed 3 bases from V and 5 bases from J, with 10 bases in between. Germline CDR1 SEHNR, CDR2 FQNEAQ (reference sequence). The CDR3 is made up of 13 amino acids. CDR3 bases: TGTGCCAGCAGCTTCCAGGAAGCAACTGAAGCTTTCTTT. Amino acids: CASSFQEATEAFF.

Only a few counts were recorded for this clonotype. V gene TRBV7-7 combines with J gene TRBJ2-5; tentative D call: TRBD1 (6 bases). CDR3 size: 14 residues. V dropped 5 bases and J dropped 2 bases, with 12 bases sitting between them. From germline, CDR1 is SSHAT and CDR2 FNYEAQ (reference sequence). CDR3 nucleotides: TGTGCCAGCAGCCCGGACAGAAAGCAAGAGACCCAGTACTTC. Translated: CASSPDRKQETQYF.

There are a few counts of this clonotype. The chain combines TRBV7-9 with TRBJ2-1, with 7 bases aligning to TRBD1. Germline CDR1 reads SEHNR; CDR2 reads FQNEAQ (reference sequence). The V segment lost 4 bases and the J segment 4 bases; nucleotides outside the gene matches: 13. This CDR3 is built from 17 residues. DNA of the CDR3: TGTGCCAGCAGCTCCGTACTAGGGGGCTGGGGGTACAATGAGCAGTTCTTC. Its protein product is CASSSVLGGWGYNEQFF.